This T cell receptor (beta chain) was captured by sequencing in a study of blood T cell repertoires in COVID-19. Overall study context: The study drew acute and convalescent COVID-19 samples from the United States, Italy and Spain. PBMCs, B-cell-depleted T cells, or T cells were the source of the cDNA or gDNA that made up the material.

Assay used: immunoSEQ multiplex PCR; TCRdb lists only in-frame clones, some missing. The repertoire holds roughly 160,000 clones, 79% seen once, with 15% to 20% in the top ten. The V gene end was trimmed by 4 bases and the J gene end by 2 bases; junction bases not matched to a gene: 5. In germline, CDR1 is MGHRA, CDR2 YSYEKL. The CDR3 extends over 15 amino acids. Source material: PBMCs or T cells enriched from blood (not recorded which). The V gene is TRBV4-1, the J gene TRBJ2-3, with 8 bases fitting TRBD2. The sequence came from a woman in her 70s in a cohort exposed to, infected with or recovered from COVID-19 (not recorded which). This CDR3 is CASSRGLENTDTQYF. The DNA of the CDR3 is TGCGCCAGCAGCCGGGGACTAGAGAACACAGATACGCAGTATTTT.